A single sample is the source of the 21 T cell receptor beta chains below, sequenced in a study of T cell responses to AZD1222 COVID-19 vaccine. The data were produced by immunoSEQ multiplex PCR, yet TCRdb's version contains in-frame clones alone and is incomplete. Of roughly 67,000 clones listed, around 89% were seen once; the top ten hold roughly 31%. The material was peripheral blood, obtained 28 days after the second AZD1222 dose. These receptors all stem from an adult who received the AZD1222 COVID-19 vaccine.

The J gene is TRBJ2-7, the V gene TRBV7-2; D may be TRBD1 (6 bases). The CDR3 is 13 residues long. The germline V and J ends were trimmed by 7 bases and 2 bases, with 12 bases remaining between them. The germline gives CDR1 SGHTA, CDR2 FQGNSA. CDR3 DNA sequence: TGTGCCAGCACCCAGGGGTTTACCTACGAGCAGTACTTC. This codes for CASTQGFTYEQYF.

CDR3 nucleotides: TGTGCCAGCAGTTTATTGGGATACGAGCAGTACTTC. Its translation is CASSLLGYEQYF. V gene TRBV27 combines with J gene TRBJ2-7; D not resolved. V was clipped by 1 base and J by 4 bases, with 5 bases between them. Germline CDR1 is MNHEY and CDR2 is SMNVEV (reference sequence). The CDR3 covers 12 residues.

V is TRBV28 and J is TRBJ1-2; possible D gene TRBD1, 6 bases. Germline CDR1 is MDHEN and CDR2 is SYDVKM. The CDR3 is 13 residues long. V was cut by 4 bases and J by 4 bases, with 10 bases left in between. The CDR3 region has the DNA TGTGCCAGCAGTTCGGACAGCCGCTATGGCTACACCTTC. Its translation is CASSSDSRYGYTF.

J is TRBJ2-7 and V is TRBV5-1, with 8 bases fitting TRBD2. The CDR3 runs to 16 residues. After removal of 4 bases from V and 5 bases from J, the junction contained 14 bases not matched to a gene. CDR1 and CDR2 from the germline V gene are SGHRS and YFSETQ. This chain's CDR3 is CASSPPREGPGNEQYF. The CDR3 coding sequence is TGCGCCAGCAGCCCCCCTCGGGAGGGCCCCGGGAACGAGCAGTACTTC.

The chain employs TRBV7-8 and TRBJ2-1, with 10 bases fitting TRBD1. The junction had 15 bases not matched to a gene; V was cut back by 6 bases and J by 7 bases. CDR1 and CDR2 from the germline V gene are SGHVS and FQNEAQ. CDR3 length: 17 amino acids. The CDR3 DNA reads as TGTGCCAGCAGACGTAGAACCGGGACAGGGGCGGGGAATGAGCAGTTCTTC. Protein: CASRRRTGTGAGNEQFF.

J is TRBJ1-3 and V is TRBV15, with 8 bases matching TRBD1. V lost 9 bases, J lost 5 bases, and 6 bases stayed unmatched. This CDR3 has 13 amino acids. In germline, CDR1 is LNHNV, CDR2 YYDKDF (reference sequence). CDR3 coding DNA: TGTGCCACACAGGACAGGGAACGAAACACCATATATTTT. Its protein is CATQDRERNTIYF.

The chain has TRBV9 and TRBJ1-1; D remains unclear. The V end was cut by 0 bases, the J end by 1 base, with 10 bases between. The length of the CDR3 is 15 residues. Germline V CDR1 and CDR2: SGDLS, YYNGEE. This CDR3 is CASSVEGGWNTEAFF. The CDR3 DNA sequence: TGTGCCAGCAGCGTAGAAGGTGGCTGGAACACTGAAGCTTTCTTT.

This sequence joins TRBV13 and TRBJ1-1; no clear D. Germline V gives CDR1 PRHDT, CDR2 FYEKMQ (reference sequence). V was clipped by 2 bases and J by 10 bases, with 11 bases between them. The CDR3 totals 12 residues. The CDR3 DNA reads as TGTGCCAGCAGCTTATCCTGGGATGGAGCTTTCTTT. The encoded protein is CASSLSWDGAFF.

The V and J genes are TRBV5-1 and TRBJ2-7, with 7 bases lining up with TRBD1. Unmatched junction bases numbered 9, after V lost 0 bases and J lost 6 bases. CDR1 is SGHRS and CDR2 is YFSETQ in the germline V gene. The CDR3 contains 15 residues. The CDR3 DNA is TGCGCCAGCAGCTTGGACAGGGGAAGTTCTGGCGAGCAGTACTTC. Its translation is CASSLDRGSSGEQYF.

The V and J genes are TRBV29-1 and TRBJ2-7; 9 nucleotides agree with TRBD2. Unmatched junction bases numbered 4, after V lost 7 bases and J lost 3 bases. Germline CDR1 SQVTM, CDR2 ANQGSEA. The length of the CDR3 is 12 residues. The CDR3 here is CSGMTSGYEQYF. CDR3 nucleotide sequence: TGCAGCGGAATGACTAGCGGCTACGAGCAGTACTTC.

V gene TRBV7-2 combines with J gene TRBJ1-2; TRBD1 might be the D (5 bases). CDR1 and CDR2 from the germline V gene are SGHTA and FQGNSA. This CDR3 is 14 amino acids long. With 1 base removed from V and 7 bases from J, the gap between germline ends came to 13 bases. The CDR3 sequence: CASSLESGGGGYTF. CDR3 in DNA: TGTGCCAGCAGCTTAGAGTCCGGGGGGGGTGGCTACACCTTC.

The CDR3 DNA reads as TGTGCCTGGAGTGTACTCTCGAAGATGACTAATGAAAAACTGTTTTTT. Its protein product is CAWSVLSKMTNEKLFF. The rearrangement links TRBV30 to TRBJ1-4; D is uncertain. Trimming took off 0 bases at V and 2 bases at J, with 13 bases between the two ends. Germline lookup yields CDR1 GTSNPN and CDR2 SVGIG (reference sequence). The CDR3 runs to 16 residues.

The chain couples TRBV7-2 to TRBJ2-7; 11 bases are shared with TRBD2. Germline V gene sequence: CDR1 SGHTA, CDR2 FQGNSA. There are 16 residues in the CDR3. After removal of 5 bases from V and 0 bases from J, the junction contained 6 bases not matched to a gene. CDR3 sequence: CASSITGTSGSYEQYF. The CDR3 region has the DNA TGTGCCAGCAGCATAACCGGGACTAGCGGCTCCTACGAGCAGTACTTC.

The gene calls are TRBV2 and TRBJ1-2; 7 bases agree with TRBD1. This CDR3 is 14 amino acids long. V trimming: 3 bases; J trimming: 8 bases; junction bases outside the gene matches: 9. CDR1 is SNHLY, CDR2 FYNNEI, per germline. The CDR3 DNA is TGTGCCAGCAGTGATGCCAGGGGGATACGGGGCTACACCTTC. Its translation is CASSDARGIRGYTF.

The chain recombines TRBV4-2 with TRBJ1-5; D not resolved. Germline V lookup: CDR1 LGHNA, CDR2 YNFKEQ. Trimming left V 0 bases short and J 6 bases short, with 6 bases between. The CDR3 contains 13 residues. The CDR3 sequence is CASSQERVQPQHF. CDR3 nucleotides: TGTGCCAGCAGCCAAGAACGGGTTCAGCCCCAGCATTTT.

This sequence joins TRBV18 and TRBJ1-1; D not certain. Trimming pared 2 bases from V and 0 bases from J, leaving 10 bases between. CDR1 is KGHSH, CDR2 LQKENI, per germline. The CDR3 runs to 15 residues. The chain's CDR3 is CASSPIGRMNTEAFF. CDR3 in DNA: TGTGCCAGCTCACCAATCGGGAGGATGAACACTGAAGCTTTCTTT. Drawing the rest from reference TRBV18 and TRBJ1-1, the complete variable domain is NAGVMQNPRHLVRRRGQEARLRCSPMKGHSHVYWYRQLPEEGLKFMVYLQKENIIDESGMPKERFSAEFPKEGPSILRIQQVVRGDSAAYFCASSPIGRMNTEAFFGQGTRLTVV.

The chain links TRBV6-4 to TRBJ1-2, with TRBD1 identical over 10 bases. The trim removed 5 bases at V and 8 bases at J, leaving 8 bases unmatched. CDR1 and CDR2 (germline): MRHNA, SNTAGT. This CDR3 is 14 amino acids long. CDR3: CASSPWGTGEGYTF. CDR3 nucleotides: TGTGCCAGCAGTCCGTGGGGGACAGGGGAAGGCTACACCTTC.

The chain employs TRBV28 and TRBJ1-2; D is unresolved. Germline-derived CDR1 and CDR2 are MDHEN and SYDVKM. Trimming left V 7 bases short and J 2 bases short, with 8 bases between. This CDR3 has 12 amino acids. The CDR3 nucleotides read TGTGCCAGCACCGGACTGAACTATGGCTACACCTTC. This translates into CASTGLNYGYTF.

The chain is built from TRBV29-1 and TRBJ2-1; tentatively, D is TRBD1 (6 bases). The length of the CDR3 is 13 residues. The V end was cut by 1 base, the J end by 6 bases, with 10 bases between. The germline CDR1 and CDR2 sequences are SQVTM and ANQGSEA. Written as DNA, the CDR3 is TGCAGCGTTGAAGTCGCACAGGGCAATGAGCAGTTCTTC. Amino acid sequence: CSVEVAQGNEQFF.

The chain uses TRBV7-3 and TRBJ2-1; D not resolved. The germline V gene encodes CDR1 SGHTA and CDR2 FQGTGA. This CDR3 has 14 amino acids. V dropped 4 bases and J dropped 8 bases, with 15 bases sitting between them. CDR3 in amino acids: CASSSMGLSDEQFF. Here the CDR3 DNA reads TGTGCCAGCAGCTCAATGGGCCTTTCGGATGAGCAGTTCTTC. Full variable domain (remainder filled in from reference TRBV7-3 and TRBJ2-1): GAGVSQTPSNKVTEKGKYVELRCDPISGHTALYWYRQSLGQGPEFLIYFQGTGAADDSGLPNDRFFAVRPEGSVSTLKIQRTERGDSAVYLCASSSMGLSDEQFFGPGTRLTVL.

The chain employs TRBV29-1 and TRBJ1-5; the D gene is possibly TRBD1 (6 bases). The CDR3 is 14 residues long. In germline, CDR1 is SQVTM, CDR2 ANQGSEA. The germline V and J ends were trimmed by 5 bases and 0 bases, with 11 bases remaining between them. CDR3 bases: TGCAGCGTTCTAACAGGGATTAGCAATCAGCCCCAGCATTTT. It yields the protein CSVLTGISNQPQHF. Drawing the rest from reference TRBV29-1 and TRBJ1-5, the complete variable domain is SAVISQKPSRDICQRGTSLTIQCQVDSQVTMMFWYRQQPGQSLTLIATANQGSEATYESGFVIDKFPISRPNLTFSTLTVSNMSPEDSSIYLCSVLTGISNQPQHFGDGTRLSIL.